The next 22 T cell receptor beta chains were all read from a single sample in a study of PD-1 blockade in classical Hodgkin lymphoma. This table comes from immunoSEQ multiplex PCR, and its TCRdb copy is limited to in-frame clones, with some not included. Of 50,000 to 65,000 clones listed, around 93% are singletons. Exposure to brentuximab vedotin varied, and each patient had relapsed following autologous stem cell transplantation. The material sequenced was peripheral blood mononuclear cells (PBMCs), taken before the second cycle of nivolumab. These receptors were obtained from a human donor with classical Hodgkin lymphoma.

The J gene is TRBJ1-5, the V gene TRBV28; D possibly corresponds to TRBD1 (5 bases). Trimming shortened V by 2 bases and J by 7 bases, and 15 bases separated the two germline ends. The germline V gene encodes CDR1 MDHEN and CDR2 SYDVKM. This CDR3 is built from 15 residues. This CDR3 reads CASSLGRGWEQPQHF. Here the CDR3 DNA reads TGTGCCAGCAGTTTAGGTCGGGGGTGGGAACAGCCCCAGCATTTT.

The V gene is TRBV14, the J gene TRBJ2-1, with 8 nucleotides matching TRBD2. Trimming cost V 4 bases and J 3 bases; bases outside gene matches: 14. The CDR3 runs 18 residues. Germline V gives CDR1 SGHDN, CDR2 FVKESK. CDR3 sequence (DNA): TGTGCCAGCAGCCTATCTCCCGGGGGGGGAAGGGGCTACAATGAGCAGTTCTTC. This encodes CASSLSPGGGRGYNEQFF.

This clone has only one observation. V gene TRBV10-3 combines with J gene TRBJ2-5; 13 bases agree with TRBD2. Germline values: CDR1 ENHRY, CDR2 SYGVKD. Trimming cost V 11 bases and J 2 bases; bases outside gene matches: 11. This CDR3 has 16 residues. The CDR3 sequence: CAAMPGLAGFQETQYF. As DNA, the CDR3 is TGTGCCGCCATGCCGGGACTAGCGGGATTTCAAGAGACCCAGTACTTC.

The chain is built from TRBV9 and TRBJ1-5; possibly TRBD1 for D (5 bases). The CDR3 sequence is 15 residues long. CDR1 is SGDLS, CDR2 YYNGEE, per germline. The V gene lost 4 bases and the J gene lost 2 bases, with 13 bases spanning the gap. DNA of the CDR3: TGTGCCAGCAGCTTTGGGCCGGGGGGCAATCAGCCCCAGCATTTT. Encoded protein: CASSFGPGGNQPQHF.

V usage is TRBV11-1 and J usage is TRBJ2-4; the D is unclear. Germline values: CDR1 SGHAT, CDR2 FQDESV (reference sequence). There are 13 residues in the CDR3. V gave up 2 bases and J gave up 8 bases, with 10 bases separating them. DNA of the CDR3: TGTGCCAGCAGCTTATCACACAACCACATTCAGTACTTC. This translates into CASSLSHNHIQYF.

The chain joins TRBV15 to TRBJ2-3, with D perhaps given as TRBD1 or TRBD2 (5 bases each). Looked up from germline, CDR1 is LNHNV and CDR2 is YYDKDF (reference sequence). The CDR3 consists of 16 residues. V lost 4 bases, J lost 0 bases, and 14 bases lay in between. The CDR3 loop reads CATSTRDGGSTDTQYF. The CDR3 DNA follows: TGTGCCACCAGCACCAGAGATGGGGGAAGCACAGATACGCAGTATTTT.

Only a few counts were recorded for this clone. This sequence joins TRBV27 and TRBJ2-2; TRBD2 is a possible D gene (5 bases). The germline CDR1 and CDR2 sequences are MNHEY and SMNVEV (reference sequence). Trimming removed 6 bases at V and 6 bases at J, with 8 bases between. The CDR3 spans 12 residues. This CDR3 reads CASSEGAGELFF. CDR3 DNA sequence: TGTGCCAGCAGCGAGGGCGCCGGGGAGCTGTTTTTT.

CDR3 region: CASSPTRHTGSGNTIYF. In nucleotides, the CDR3 is TGTGCCAGCAGCCCCACACGACATACTGGCTCTGGAAACACCATATATTTT. The rearrangement links TRBV7-6 to TRBJ1-3; D gene uncertain. The V gene lost 5 bases and the J gene lost 0 bases, with 17 bases spanning the gap. The CDR3 consists of 17 residues. Germline loops: CDR1 SGHVS, CDR2 FNYEAQ. Combining the CDR3 with reference TRBV7-6 and TRBJ1-3 gives the whole variable domain GAGVSQSPRYKVTKRGQDVALRCDPISGHVSLYWYRQALGQGPEFLTYFNYEAQQDKSGLPNDRFSAERPEGSISTLTIQRTEQRDSAMYRCASSPTRHTGSGNTIYFGEGSWLTVV.

CDR3 in DNA: TGTGCCAGCAGCTTACCGGACACAATACAGCCCCAGCATTTT. This translates into CASSLPDTIQPQHF. The chain combines TRBV7-9 with TRBJ1-5, with D perhaps TRBD1 (5 bases). V was cut by 2 bases and J by 7 bases, with 12 bases left in between. This CDR3 is built from 14 residues. CDR1 is SEHNR and CDR2 is FQNEAQ in the germline V gene (reference sequence).

This clone was observed a handful of times. The chain employs TRBV27 and TRBJ1-5; D is perhaps TRBD1 (5 bases). The V gene's germline CDR1 is MNHEY and CDR2 SMNVEV (reference sequence). The CDR3 contains 16 residues. Trimming took 5 bases from V and 4 from J, leaving 18 bases between them. The CDR3 DNA reads as TGTGCCAGCAGTCCCCTGGGCGGGGGATGGAATCAGCCCCAGCATTTT. It translates to CASSPLGGGWNQPQHF.

The genes are TRBV12-5 and TRBJ1-1; 7 bases are a match to TRBD1. Trimming at V came to 6 bases and at J to 7 bases, leaving 11 bases not matched to a gene. The CDR3 has 14 residues. Germline lookup yields CDR1 LGHNT and CDR2 FRNRAP. The CDR3 loop is CASGPDRERHEAFF. The CDR3 DNA reads as TGTGCTAGTGGACCCGACAGGGAAAGGCATGAAGCTTTCTTT.

The V and J genes are TRBV7-9 and TRBJ2-7, with D possibly being TRBD1 or TRBD2 (5 bases each). The germline V gene has CDR1 SEHNR and CDR2 FQNEAQ (reference sequence). The length of the CDR3 is 15 residues. Trimming left V 1 base short and J 3 bases short, with 13 bases between. CDR3 nucleotide sequence: TGTGCCAGCAGCTTAGTGGGTGGGACCCGCTACGAGCAGTACTTC. Translated: CASSLVGGTRYEQYF.

This chain joins TRBV2 and TRBJ1-3; 7 bases line up with TRBD1. The ends lost 2 bases at V and 0 bases at J; junction bases unmatched: 13. Germline V CDR1 and CDR2: SNHLY, FYNNEI. CDR3 length equals 19 residues. CDR3: CASSESLLGTADSGNTIYF. The DNA of the CDR3 is TGTGCCAGCAGTGAATCCTTGTTAGGGACAGCCGACTCTGGAAACACCATATATTTT.

J is TRBJ2-1 and V is TRBV5-4, with 13 bases identical to TRBD2. Germline lookup yields CDR1 SGHNT and CDR2 YYREEE (reference sequence). V lost 10 bases and J lost 4; bases outside the gene matches: 11. This CDR3 is built from 16 residues. CDR3 nucleotides: TGTGCCTCTCTCGTGACTAGCGGGAGGTCTTACAATGAGCAGTTCTTC. Translation: CASLVTSGRSYNEQFF.

The chain employs TRBV11-2 and TRBJ2-3, with D perhaps TRBD1 or TRBD2 (5 bases each). Germline V gene sequence: CDR1 SGHAT, CDR2 FQNNGV. This CDR3 contains 18 residues. Trimming stripped 5 bases from V and 2 bases from J, with 23 bases between. This CDR3 reads CASSPGTTAGPFTDTQYF. In DNA, the CDR3 is TGTGCCAGCAGCCCCGGGACCACGGCAGGGCCCTTCACAGATACGCAGTATTTT.

The CDR3 here is CASRIQGISNYGYTF. The DNA of the CDR3 is TGTGCCAGTAGGATACAGGGAATTTCTAACTATGGCTACACCTTC. J is TRBJ1-2 and V is TRBV19; perhaps TRBD1 as D (6 bases). The V gene's germline CDR1 is LNHDA and CDR2 SQIVND (reference sequence). Trimming cost V 6 bases and J 0 bases, with 14 bases left between them. The CDR3 consists of 15 residues.

This clone was detected only once. The chain has TRBV6-6 and TRBJ2-2, with D tentatively TRBD1 (6 bases). V shed 6 bases and J shed 5 bases, with 13 bases lying between them. This CDR3 is 14 amino acids long. Germline-derived CDR1 and CDR2 are MNHNY and SVGAGI (reference sequence). In nucleotides, the CDR3 is TGTGCCAGCAGATCGAACAGGGAGACCGGGGAGCTGTTTTTT. Protein product: CASRSNRETGELFF.

This chain connects TRBV27 to TRBJ1-1; 10 nucleotides agree with TRBD1. This CDR3 has 17 amino acids. With V trimmed by 2 bases and J by 5 bases, 11 bases remained unmatched. Germline-derived CDR1 and CDR2 are MNHEY and SMNVEV (reference sequence). This chain's CDR3 is CASSLTGTGVTWTEAFF. As DNA, the CDR3 is TGTGCCAGCAGTTTAACCGGGACAGGGGTTACATGGACTGAAGCTTTCTTT.

The chain uses TRBV7-3 and TRBJ2-3, with D perhaps matching TRBD2 (6 bases). Germline V lookup: CDR1 SGHTA, CDR2 FQGTGA. V shed 2 bases and J shed 8 bases, with 14 bases lying between them. CDR3 length: 14 amino acids. The CDR3 spells CASSLQRAPPTQYF. The CDR3 region has the DNA TGTGCCAGCAGCTTACAGCGGGCCCCTCCTACGCAGTATTTT.

The rearrangement uses TRBV13 and TRBJ2-5; no clear D gene. The DNA end lines up better with TRBJ2-7; the J call may be wrong. The germline V gene has CDR1 PRHDT and CDR2 FYEKMQ (reference sequence). The CDR3 runs to 16 residues. In DNA, the CDR3 is TGTGCCAGCAGCCCATCCGCCTCGGAGAACATCAACGAGCAGTACTTC. Amino acids: CASSPSASENINEQYF.

V is TRBV27 and J is TRBJ2-1; TRBD2 matches 7 bases. Germline CDR1 MNHEY, CDR2 SMNVEV (reference sequence). The CDR3 consists of 16 residues. V lost 0 bases, J lost 0 bases, and 2 bases stayed unmatched. CDR3 sequence reads: CASSLSSGVSYNEQFF. The DNA for the CDR3 is TGTGCCAGCAGTTTATCGAGCGGGGTCTCCTACAATGAGCAGTTCTTC.

The chain recombines TRBV11-2 with TRBJ2-7; D may correspond to TRBD1 or TRBD2 (5 bases each). Germline CDR1 reads SGHAT; CDR2 reads FQNNGV. The CDR3 extends over 11 amino acids. Trimming removed 5 bases from V and 7 bases from J, with 9 bases in between. The CDR3 DNA is TGTGCCAGCAGCCCCGGGGCAGAGCAGTACTTC. This gives the protein CASSPGAEQYF.